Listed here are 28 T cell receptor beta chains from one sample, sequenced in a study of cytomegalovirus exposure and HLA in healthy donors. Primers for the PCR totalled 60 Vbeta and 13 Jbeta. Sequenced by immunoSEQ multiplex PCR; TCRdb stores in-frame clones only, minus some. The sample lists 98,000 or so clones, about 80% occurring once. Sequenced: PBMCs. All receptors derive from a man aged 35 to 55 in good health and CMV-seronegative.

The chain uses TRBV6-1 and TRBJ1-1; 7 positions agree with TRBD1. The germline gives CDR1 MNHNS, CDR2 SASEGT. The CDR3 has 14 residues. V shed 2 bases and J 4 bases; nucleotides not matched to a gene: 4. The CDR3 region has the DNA TGTGCCAGCAGTGAATTGCACAGGGGCACTGAAGCTTTCTTT. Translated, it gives CASSELHRGTEAFF.

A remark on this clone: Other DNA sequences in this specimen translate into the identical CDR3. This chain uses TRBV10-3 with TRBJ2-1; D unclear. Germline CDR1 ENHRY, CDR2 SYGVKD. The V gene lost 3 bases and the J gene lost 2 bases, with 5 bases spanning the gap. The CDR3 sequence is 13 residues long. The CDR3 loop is CAISDPAYNEQFF. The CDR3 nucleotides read TGTGCCATCAGTGACCCGGCCTACAATGAGCAGTTCTTC.

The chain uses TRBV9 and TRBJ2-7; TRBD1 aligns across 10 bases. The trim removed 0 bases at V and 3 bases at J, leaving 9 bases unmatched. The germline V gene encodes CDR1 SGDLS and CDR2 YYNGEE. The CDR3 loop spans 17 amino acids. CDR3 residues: CASSVGALGQGFYEQYF. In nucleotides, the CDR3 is TGTGCCAGCAGCGTAGGGGCCTTGGGACAGGGGTTCTACGAGCAGTACTTC.

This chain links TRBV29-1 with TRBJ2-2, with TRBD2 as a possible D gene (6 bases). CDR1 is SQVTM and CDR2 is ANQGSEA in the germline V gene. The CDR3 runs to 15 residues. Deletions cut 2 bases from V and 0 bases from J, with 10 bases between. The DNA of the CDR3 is TGCAGCGTTGAAACTGGCGGGGCGAACACCGGGGAGCTGTTTTTT. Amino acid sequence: CSVETGGANTGELFF.

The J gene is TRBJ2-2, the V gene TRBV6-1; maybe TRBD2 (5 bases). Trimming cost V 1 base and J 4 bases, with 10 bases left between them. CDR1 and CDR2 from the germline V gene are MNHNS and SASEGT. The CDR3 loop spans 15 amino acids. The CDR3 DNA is TGTGCCAGCAGTGAAGGGGAGACTCTCACCGGGGAGCTGTTTTTT. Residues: CASSEGETLTGELFF.

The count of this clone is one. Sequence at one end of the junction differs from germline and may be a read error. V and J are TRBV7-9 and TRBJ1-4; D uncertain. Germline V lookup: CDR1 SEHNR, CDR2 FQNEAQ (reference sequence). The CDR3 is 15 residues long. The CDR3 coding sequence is TGTTCCAGCAGCTTCCGGGGTACAACTAATGAAAAACTGTTTTTT. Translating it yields CSSSFRGTTNEKLFF.

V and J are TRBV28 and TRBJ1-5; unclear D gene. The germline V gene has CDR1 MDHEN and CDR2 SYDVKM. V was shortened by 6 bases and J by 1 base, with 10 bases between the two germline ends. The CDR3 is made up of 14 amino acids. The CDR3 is CASRPPGSNQPQHF. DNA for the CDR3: TGTGCCAGCAGGCCACCCGGGAGCAATCAGCCCCAGCATTTT.

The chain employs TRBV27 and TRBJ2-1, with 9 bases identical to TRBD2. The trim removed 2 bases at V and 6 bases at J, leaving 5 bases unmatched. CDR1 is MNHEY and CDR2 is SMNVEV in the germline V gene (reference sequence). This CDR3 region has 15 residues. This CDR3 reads CASSLRRGGLNEQFF. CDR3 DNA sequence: TGTGCCAGCAGTTTACGGCGGGGGGGCCTCAATGAGCAGTTCTTC.

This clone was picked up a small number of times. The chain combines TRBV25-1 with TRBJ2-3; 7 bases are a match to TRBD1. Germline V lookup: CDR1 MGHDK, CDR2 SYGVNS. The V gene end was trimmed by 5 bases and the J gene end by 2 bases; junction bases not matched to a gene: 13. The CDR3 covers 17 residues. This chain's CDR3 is CASSPTQDRFDTDTQYF. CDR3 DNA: TGTGCCAGCAGTCCCACTCAGGACAGGTTCGACACAGATACGCAGTATTTT.

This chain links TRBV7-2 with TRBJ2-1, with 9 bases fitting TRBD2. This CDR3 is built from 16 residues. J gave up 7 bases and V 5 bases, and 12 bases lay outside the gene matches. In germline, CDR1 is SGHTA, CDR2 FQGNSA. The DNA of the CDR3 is TGTGCCAGCAGCCGAGAACTAGCGGGCCCACGTAATGAGCAGTTCTTC. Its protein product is CASSRELAGPRNEQFF.

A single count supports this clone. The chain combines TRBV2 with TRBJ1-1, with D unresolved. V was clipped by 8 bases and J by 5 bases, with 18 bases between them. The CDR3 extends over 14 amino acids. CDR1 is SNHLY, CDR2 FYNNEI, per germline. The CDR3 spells CASAWGGSQTEAFF. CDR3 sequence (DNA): TGTGCCAGCGCCTGGGGAGGGTCTCAGACTGAAGCTTTCTTT.

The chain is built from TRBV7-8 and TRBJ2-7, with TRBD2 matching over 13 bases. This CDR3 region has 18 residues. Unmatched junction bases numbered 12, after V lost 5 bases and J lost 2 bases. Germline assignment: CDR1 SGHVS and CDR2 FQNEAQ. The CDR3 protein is CASSVALAGGPITYEQYF. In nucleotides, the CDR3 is TGTGCCAGCAGCGTCGCACTAGCGGGAGGGCCTATCACCTACGAGCAGTACTTC.

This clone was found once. This chain's CDR3 is CASSQLDRGQPQHF. The CDR3 region has the DNA TGTGCCAGCAGCCAGCTAGACAGGGGCCAGCCCCAGCATTTT. V usage is TRBV4-2 and J usage is TRBJ1-5, with 8 positions matching TRBD1. Germline V gives CDR1 LGHNA, CDR2 YNFKEQ. This CDR3 comprises 14 residues. V gave up 3 bases and J gave up 7 bases; unmatched junction bases: 5.

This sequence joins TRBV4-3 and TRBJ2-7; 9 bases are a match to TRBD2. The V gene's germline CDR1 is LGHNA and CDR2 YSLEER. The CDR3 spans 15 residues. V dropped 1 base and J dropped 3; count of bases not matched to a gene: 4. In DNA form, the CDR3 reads TGCGCCAGCAGCCAAGGGACTAGCGTACTCTACGAGCAGTACTTC. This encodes CASSQGTSVLYEQYF.

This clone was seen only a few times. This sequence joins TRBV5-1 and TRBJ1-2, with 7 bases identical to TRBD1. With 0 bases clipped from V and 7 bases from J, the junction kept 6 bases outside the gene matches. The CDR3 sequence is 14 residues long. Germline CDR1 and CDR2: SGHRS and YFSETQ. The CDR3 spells CASSLGQGLSGYTF. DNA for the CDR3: TGCGCCAGCAGCTTGGGACAGGGCTTGAGTGGCTACACCTTC.

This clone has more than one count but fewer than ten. The CDR3 spells CASMDGGTEAFF. In nucleotides, the CDR3 is TGTGCCAGTATGGACGGGGGCACTGAAGCTTTCTTT. This chain links TRBV19 with TRBJ1-1; D perhaps matches TRBD1 (5 bases). The V end lost 7 bases, the J end lost 4 bases, and 10 bases lay between the germline ends. The germline gives CDR1 LNHDA, CDR2 SQIVND (reference sequence). The CDR3 extends over 12 amino acids.

The CDR3 sequence is CASSLSGRGGRETQYF. CDR3 coding DNA: TGTGCCAGCAGTTTATCCGGCCGGGGGGGCCGGGAGACCCAGTACTTC. V and J are TRBV27 and TRBJ2-5, with TRBD2 matching over 8 bases. V lost 0 bases, J lost 5 bases, and 8 bases stayed unmatched. The germline V gene has CDR1 MNHEY and CDR2 SMNVEV (reference sequence). The CDR3 contains 16 residues.

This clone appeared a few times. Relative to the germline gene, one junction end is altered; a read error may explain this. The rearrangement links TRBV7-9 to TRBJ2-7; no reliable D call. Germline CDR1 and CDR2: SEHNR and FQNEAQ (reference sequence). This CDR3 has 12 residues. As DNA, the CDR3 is TGTTCCAGCAGCTTAGAGTCCAGGTGGCAGTACTTC. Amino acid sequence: CSSSLESRWQYF.

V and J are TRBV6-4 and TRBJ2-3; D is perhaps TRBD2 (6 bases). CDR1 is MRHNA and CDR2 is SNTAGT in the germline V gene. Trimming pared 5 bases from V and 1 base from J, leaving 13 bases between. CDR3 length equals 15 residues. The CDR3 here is CASSPGEGGTDTQYF. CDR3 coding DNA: TGTGCCAGCAGTCCGGGGGAAGGAGGCACAGATACGCAGTATTTT.

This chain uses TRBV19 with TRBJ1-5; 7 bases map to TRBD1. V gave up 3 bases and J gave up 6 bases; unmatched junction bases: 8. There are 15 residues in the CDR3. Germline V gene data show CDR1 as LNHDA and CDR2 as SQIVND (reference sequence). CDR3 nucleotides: TGTGCCAGTAGTATGAGGGGGCTGGGAGGTCAGCCCCAGCATTTT. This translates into CASSMRGLGGQPQHF.

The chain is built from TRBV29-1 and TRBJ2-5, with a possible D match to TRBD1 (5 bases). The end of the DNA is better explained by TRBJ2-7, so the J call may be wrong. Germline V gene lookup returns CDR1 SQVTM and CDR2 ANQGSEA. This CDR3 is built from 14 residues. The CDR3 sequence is CSVQPRVDTYEQYF. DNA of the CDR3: TGCAGCGTTCAACCCAGGGTAGATACCTACGAGCAGTACTTC.

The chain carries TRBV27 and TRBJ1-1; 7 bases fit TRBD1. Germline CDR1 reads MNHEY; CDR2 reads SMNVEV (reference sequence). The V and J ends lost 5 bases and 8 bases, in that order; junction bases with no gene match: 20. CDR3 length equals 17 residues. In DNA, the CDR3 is TGTGCCAGCAGTAGTTTTAAGGGACAGAACGTTAGGAGGGAAGCTTTCTTT. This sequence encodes CASSSFKGQNVRREAFF.

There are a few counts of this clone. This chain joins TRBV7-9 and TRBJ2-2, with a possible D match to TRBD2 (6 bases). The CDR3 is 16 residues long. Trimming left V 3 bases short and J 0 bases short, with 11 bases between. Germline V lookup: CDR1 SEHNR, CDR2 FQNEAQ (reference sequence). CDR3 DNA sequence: TGTGCCAGCAGCTTGGGACTCGGTACGAACACCGGGGAGCTGTTTTTT. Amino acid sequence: CASSLGLGTNTGELFF.

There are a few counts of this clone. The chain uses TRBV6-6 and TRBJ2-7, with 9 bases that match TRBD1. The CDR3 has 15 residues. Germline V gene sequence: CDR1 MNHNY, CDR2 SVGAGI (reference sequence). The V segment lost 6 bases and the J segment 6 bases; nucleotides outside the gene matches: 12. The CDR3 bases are TGTGCCAGCAGCGTTGGGGAGGACAGGGGATCCGAGCAGTACTTC. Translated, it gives CASSVGEDRGSEQYF.

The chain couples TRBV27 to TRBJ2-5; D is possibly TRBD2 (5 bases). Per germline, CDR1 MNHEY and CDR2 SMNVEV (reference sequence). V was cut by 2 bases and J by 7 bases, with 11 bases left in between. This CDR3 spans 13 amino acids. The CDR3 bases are TGTGCCAGCAGTTTAGTCGGACTCTCGACCCAGTACTTC. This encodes CASSLVGLSTQYF.

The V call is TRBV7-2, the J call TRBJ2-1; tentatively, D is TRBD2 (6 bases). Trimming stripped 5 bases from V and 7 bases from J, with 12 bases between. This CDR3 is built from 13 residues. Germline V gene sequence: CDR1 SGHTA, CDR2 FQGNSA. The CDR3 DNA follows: TGTGCCAGCAGCGCGGTGGGGGGAAATGAGCAGTTCTTC. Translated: CASSAVGGNEQFF.

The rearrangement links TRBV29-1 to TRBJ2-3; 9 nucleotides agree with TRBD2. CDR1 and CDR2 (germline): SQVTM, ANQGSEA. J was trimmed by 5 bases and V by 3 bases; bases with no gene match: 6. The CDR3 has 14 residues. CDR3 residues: CSVDLAGRGDTQYF. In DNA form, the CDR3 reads TGCAGCGTTGACCTAGCGGGGAGGGGAGATACGCAGTATTTT.

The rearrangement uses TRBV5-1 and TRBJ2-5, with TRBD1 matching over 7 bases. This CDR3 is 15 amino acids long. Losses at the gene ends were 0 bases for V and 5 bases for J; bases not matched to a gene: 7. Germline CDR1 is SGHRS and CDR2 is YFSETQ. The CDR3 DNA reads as TGCGCCAGCAGCTTGGACCGACAGGGTTGGGAGACCCAGTACTTC. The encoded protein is CASSLDRQGWETQYF. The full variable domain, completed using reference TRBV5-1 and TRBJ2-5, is KAGVTQTPRYLIKTRGQQVTLSCSPISGHRSVSWYQQTPGQGLQFLFEYFSETQRNKGNFPGRFSGRQFSNSRSEMNVSTLELGDSALYLCASSLDRQGWETQYFGPGTRLLVL.